Listed here is a single TCR beta chain. Sequencing was performed with immunoSEQ multiplex PCR; in TCRdb, only in-frame clones are kept and a portion is missing. The sample includes roughly 40,000 clones, roughly 85% of them seen just once. The data are from a study of control samples from healthy donors and cancer patients. Germline loops: CDR1 SNHLY, CDR2 FYNNEI. Trimming removed 6 bases at V and 3 bases at J, with 11 bases between. CDR3 size: 14 residues. This TCR derives from a man aged 55 to 70 in good health. The sequenced material came from blood. The rearrangement joins TRBV2 to TRBJ1-4; D possibly corresponds to TRBD1 (5 bases). As DNA, the CDR3 is TGTGCCAGCAGGGGGGAGGGGTCTAATGAAAAACTGTTTTTT. Translation gives CASRGEGSNEKLFF.